This passage covers 13 T cell receptor beta chains from one sample sequenced in a study of shared clonotypes between healthy human individuals. Sequencing used immunoSEQ multiplex PCR; TCRdb keeps in-frame clones, though not all of them. The sample includes fewer than 400,000 clones, over 65% seen only once; the top ten take approximately 10%. Material for sequencing was memory CD4+ T cells sorted from blood. Noted subset: CD45RA-negative fraction. Receptors originate from a man aged 30 to 39 in good health.

This clone was seen only once. The rearrangement links TRBV2 to TRBJ2-5; 13 positions agree with TRBD2. This CDR3 contains 14 residues. Germline V gene lookup returns CDR1 SNHLY and CDR2 FYNNEI. The V and J ends lost 3 bases and 7 bases, in that order; junction bases with no gene match: 2. This chain's CDR3 is CASSEGTSGATQYF. The CDR3 DNA follows: TGTGCCAGCAGTGAGGGGACTAGCGGGGCGACCCAGTACTTC.

The chain recombines TRBV6-5 with TRBJ1-2; D remains ambiguous. The germline CDR1 and CDR2 sequences are MNHEY and SVGAGI. V gave up 8 bases and J gave up 1 base, with 17 bases separating them. This CDR3 is 15 amino acids long. CDR3 loop: CASHEAAQVNYGYTF. CDR3 coding DNA: TGTGCCAGCCACGAGGCAGCCCAGGTTAACTATGGCTACACCTTC.

The chain carries TRBV2 and TRBJ2-7; D gene unclear. Looked up from germline, CDR1 is SNHLY and CDR2 is FYNNEI. Trimming pared 6 bases from V and 8 bases from J, leaving 17 bases between. The CDR3 is 13 amino acids. This chain's CDR3 is CASRRKIGEKQYF. DNA of the CDR3: TGTGCCAGCAGAAGAAAAATCGGTGAGAAGCAGTACTTC. Combining the CDR3 with reference TRBV2 and TRBJ2-7 gives the whole variable domain EPEVTQTPSHQVTQMGQEVILRCVPISNHLYFYWYRQILGQKVEFLVSFYNNEISEKSEIFDDQFSVERPDGSNFTLKIRSTKLEDSAMYFCASRRKIGEKQYFGPGTRLTVT.

Many counts were recorded for this clone. This chain joins TRBV27 and TRBJ2-6; D may correspond to TRBD1 or TRBD2 (5 bases each). This CDR3 has 17 residues. Trimming pared 0 bases from V and 0 bases from J, leaving 9 bases between. The germline CDR1 and CDR2 sequences are MNHEY and SMNVEV (reference sequence). CDR3 coding DNA: TGTGCCAGCAGTTTATCGTGGGGGAACTCTGGGGCCAACGTCCTGACTTTC. Protein sequence: CASSLSWGNSGANVLTF.

To note about this clone: The same CDR3 is also encoded by other DNA sequences in this sample. This rearrangement joins TRBV7-9 to TRBJ2-3; TRBD2 might be the D (5 bases). Looked up from germline, CDR1 is SEHNR and CDR2 is FQNEAQ (reference sequence). This CDR3 spans 13 amino acids. Trimming took 4 bases from V and 6 from J, leaving 11 bases between them. The CDR3 sequence: CASSSRGPDTQYF. CDR3 sequence (DNA): TGTGCCAGCAGCTCGCGAGGGCCTGATACGCAGTATTTT.

This clone was observed a handful of times. The sample holds other DNA sequences that translate to the same CDR3. This chain uses TRBV5-4 with TRBJ1-2; D gene ambiguous. The CDR3 totals 12 residues. Deletions cut 0 bases from V and 4 bases from J, with 4 bases between. The germline CDR1 and CDR2 sequences are SGHNT and YYREEE (reference sequence). CDR3 coding DNA: TGTGCCAGCAGCTTGGCAGGCTATGGCTACACCTTC. Its translation: CASSLAGYGYTF.

This sequence joins TRBV6-5 and TRBJ2-3; the D gene is possibly TRBD2 (6 bases). The ends were cut back, 5 bases at V and 6 bases at J, with 12 bases in the middle. The CDR3 is 13 residues long. In germline, CDR1 is MNHEY, CDR2 SVGAGI. CDR3 sequence: CASSPFLADTQYF. CDR3 nucleotide sequence: TGTGCCAGCAGTCCCTTTCTAGCGGATACGCAGTATTTT.

The genes are TRBV6-1 and TRBJ2-7; D not certain. Germline V gene sequence: CDR1 MNHNS, CDR2 SASEGT. Trimming took 6 bases from V and 5 from J, leaving 11 bases between them. This CDR3 is built from 12 residues. CDR3 DNA: TGTGCCAGCAGCCCTACCCAAAACGAGCAGTACTTC. This gives the protein CASSPTQNEQYF.

This clone was seen a few times. V gene TRBV20-1 combines with J gene TRBJ2-5; no firm D call. Germline CDR1 reads DFQATT; CDR2 reads SNEGSKA (reference sequence). The CDR3 totals 11 residues. Between the trimmed V and J ends, which lost 3 bases and 5 bases, there was a span of 7 bases. CDR3 nucleotides: TGCAGTGCTAGGTTCCGGGAGACCCAGTACTTC. This sequence encodes CSARFRETQYF.

The rearrangement uses TRBV28 and TRBJ2-7, with D unclear. The V and J ends lost 6 bases and 6 bases respectively, with 12 bases between them. The CDR3 totals 12 residues. CDR1 is MDHEN, CDR2 SYDVKM, per germline. The CDR3 sequence: CASRGSRREQYF. The CDR3 coding sequence is TGTGCCAGCAGGGGGTCCAGGCGCGAGCAGTACTTC. The whole variable domain, remainder taken from reference TRBV28 and TRBJ2-7, is DVKVTQSSRYLVKRTGEKVFLECVQDMDHENMFWYRQDPGLGLRLIYFSYDVKMKEKGDIPEGYSVSREKKERFSLILESASTNQTSMYLCASRGSRREQYFGPGTRLTVT.

This clone was observed a single time. This chain joins TRBV14 and TRBJ2-2, with 8 positions matching TRBD1. V was clipped by 4 bases and J by 4 bases; unmatched bases: 8. Germline V lookup: CDR1 SGHDN, CDR2 FVKESK. This CDR3 has 16 residues. The CDR3 protein is CASSRYGQGFTGELFF. CDR3 coding DNA: TGTGCCAGCAGCCGATACGGACAGGGTTTCACCGGGGAGCTGTTTTTT. Full variable domain (remainder filled in from reference TRBV14 and TRBJ2-2): EAGVTQFPSHSVIEKGQTVTLRCDPISGHDNLYWYRRVMGKEIKFLLHFVKESKQDESGMPNNRFLAERTGGTYSTLKVQPAELEDSGVYFCASSRYGQGFTGELFFGEGSRLTVL.

CDR3 sequence reads: CASSLNIITQETQYF. In nucleotides, the CDR3 is TGCGCCAGCAGCTTGAACATTATAACGCAAGAGACCCAGTACTTC. The rearrangement joins TRBV5-1 to TRBJ2-5; D gene uncertain. From germline, CDR1 is SGHRS and CDR2 YFSETQ. The CDR3 extends over 15 amino acids. The V gene lost 1 base and the J gene lost 2 bases, with 12 bases spanning the gap.

This chain connects TRBV25-1 to TRBJ2-2; 8 bases map to TRBD1. With V trimmed by 7 bases and J by 4 bases, 5 bases remained unmatched. Germline V gene lookup returns CDR1 MGHDK and CDR2 SYGVNS. This CDR3 comprises 14 residues. DNA of the CDR3: TGTGCCAGCACGACAGGGGCCCCCACCGGGGAGCTGTTTTTT. Translating it yields CASTTGAPTGELFF.